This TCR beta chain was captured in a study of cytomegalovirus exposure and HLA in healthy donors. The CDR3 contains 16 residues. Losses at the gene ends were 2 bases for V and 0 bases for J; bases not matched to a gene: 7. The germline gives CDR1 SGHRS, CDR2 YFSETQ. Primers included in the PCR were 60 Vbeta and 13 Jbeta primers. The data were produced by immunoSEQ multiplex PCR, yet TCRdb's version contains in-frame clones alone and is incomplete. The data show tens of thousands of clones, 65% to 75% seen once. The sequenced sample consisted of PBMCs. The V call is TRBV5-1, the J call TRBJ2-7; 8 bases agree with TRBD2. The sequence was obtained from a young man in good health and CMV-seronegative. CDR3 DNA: TGCGCCAGCAGCTTCTCGGATAGCGGGGTCTCCTACGAGCAGTACTTC. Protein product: CASSFSDSGVSYEQYF.